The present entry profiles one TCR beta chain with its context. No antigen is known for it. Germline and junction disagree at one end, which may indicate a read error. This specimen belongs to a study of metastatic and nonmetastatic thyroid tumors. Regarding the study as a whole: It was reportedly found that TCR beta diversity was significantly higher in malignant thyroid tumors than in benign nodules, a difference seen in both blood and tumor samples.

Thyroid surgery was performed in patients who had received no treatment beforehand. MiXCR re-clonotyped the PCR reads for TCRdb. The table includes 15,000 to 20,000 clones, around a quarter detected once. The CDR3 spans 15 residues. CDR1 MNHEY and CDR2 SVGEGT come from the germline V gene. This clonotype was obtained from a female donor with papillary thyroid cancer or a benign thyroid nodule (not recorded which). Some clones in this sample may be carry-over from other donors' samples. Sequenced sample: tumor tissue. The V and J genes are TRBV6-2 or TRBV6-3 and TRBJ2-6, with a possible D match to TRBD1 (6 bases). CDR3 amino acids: CATSGGFSGANVLTF. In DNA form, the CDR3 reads TGTGCCACCAGTGGGGGCTTTTCTGGGGCCAACGTCCTGACTTTC.